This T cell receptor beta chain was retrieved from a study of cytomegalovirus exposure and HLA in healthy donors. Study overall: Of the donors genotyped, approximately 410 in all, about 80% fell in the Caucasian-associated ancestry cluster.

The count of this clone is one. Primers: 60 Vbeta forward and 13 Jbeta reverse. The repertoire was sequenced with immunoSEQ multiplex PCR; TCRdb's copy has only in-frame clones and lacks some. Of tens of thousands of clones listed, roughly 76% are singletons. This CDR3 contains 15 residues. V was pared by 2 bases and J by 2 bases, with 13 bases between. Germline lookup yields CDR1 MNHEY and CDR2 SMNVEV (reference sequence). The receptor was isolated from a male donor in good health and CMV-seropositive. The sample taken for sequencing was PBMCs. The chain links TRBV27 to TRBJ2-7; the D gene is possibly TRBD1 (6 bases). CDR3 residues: CASSLKDSLAYEQYF. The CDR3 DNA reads TGTGCCAGCAGTTTAAAGGACAGCCTTGCCTACGAGCAGTACTTC.